This TCR beta chain was found in a study of identical twins. TCRdb reanalysed the 5' RACE reads using MiXCR and keeps one entry per CDR3 protein. This sample has 400,000 to 550,000 distinct CDR3 sequences; 20% to 25% occur once, and the top ten carry 2.9%. This clonotype is termed medium-sized. Per the germline V gene, CDR1 is MNHEY and CDR2 is SVGAGI. This CDR3 has 15 amino acids. The V gene end was trimmed by 4 bases and the J gene end by 5 bases; junction bases not matched to a gene: 7. These same data were also listed under a study on T cells expressing NK-cell markers. That study adds: The study did not resolve the HCMV specificity of expanded NKG2C+ T cell clones.

The sequenced sample was CD4+ T cells sorted from blood. The chain has TRBV6-5 and TRBJ2-1; TRBD2 matches at 8 bases. This sequence originates from a woman in her late teens or twenties in good health. The CDR3 is CASSSGAAGDNEQFF. In nucleotides, the CDR3 is TGTGCCAGCAGTTCTGGGGCAGCGGGGGACAATGAGCAGTTCTTC.